Listed below are T cell receptor beta chains from one sample, sequenced in a study of regulatory and conventional T cells in RAG deficiency. Here immunoSEQ multiplex PCR was the method, and the copy in TCRdb shows in-frame clones only, minus some. Among tens of thousands of clones listed, around nine tenths were seen once. Another study also made use of these data, one on regulatory T cells.

Source material: Tregs sorted from blood. Receptors originate from a human donor in good health. Each CDR3 is given with its conserved first and last residue. The order of the fields is V gene, J gene, CDR3 protein.

TRBV2,TRBJ1-4,CASSYLQGLAEKLFF
TRBV11-1,TRBJ1-4,CASGDRASEKLFF
TRBV6-6,TRBJ2-5,CASGKGNIPYF
TRBV19,TRBJ2-3,CASSIGRSSTDTQYF
TRBV5-1,TRBJ1-2,CASSSQVPRGVGGYTF
TRBV10-1,TRBJ1-4,CAIPNRDRVYHSTNEKLFF
TRBV6-1,TRBJ2-4,CASSLLGTAGNIQYF
TRBV7-2,TRBJ2-5,CASSLGGVSETQYF
TRBV7-6,TRBJ1-4,CASSLVDEKLFF
TRBV7-9,TRBJ2-2,CASRRTGETGELFF
TRBV30,TRBJ1-2,CAWSVLRGTGEGYTF
TRBV4-2,TRBJ2-7,CASSQNYEQYF
TRBV27,TRBJ2-5,CASRDRGRGETQYF
TRBV5-5,TRBJ1-6,CASSFLVGEAPNSPLHF
TRBV5-1,TRBJ1-5,CASSFTPDDQPQHF
TRBV27,TRBJ2-3,CASSLQTFSSTDTQYF
TRBV6-1,TRBJ1-1,CASSAGNTEAFF
TRBV29-1,TRBJ2-5,CSVRVGETQYF
TRBV29-1,TRBJ1-2,CSVQTGYAGYTF
TRBV5-1,TRBJ1-2,CASSLGRLGYGYTF
TRBV11-1,TRBJ2-1,CASSSDRSSYNEQFF
TRBV5-1,TRBJ1-3,CASSLESGNTIYF
TRBV6-5,TRBJ2-5,CASKVGDLEVTQYF
TRBV5-5,TRBJ1-4,CASSLEPATNEKLFF
TRBV5-1,TRBJ1-1,CASSLGVQRGEAFF
TRBV30,TRBJ1-6,CAWSGPLPAVSPLHF
TRBV6-1,TRBJ2-7,CASRSEGQGAGEQYF
TRBV5-1,TRBJ1-2,CASSSPDRKRLYTF
TRBV25-1,TRBJ2-2,CASKGGQNTGELFF
TRBV5-6,TRBJ1-5,CASSSINQPQHF
TRBV5-1,TRBJ1-1,CASSLAGQANTEAFF
TRBV11-2,TRBJ2-2,CASSFQTSVRELFF
TRBV11-1,TRBJ1-1,CASSRIDSPMNTEAFF